The present entry profiles one T cell receptor beta chain with its context. The antigen is undetermined. The investigators reverse transcribed all of the isolated RNA, so they sequenced expressed TCRB transcripts. Assay used: immunoSEQ multiplex PCR; TCRdb lists only in-frame clones, some missing. Counted here are about 360,000 clones, around 12% occurring once; the ten biggest clones make up 0.017%. The sample is drawn from a study of beta chain features in type 1 diabetes. Overall study context: Sorted cells examined across all samples numbered roughly 100 million.

Study-level findings and limits: Short templates might get an advantage during PCR, and this would be equal in patients and controls. Across patients, naive, central memory and Treg TCRB repertoires exhibited apparently greater similarity than was observed across healthy donors.

Sorting based on CD45RO/CCR7/CD25/CD127/CD95/CD27 separated CD4+ naive, central memory, regulatory and stem cell-like memory cells. CDR3 length: 15 amino acids. Germline-derived CDR1 and CDR2 are SGDLS and YYNGEE. After removal of 0 bases from V and 4 bases from J, the junction contained 2 bases not matched to a gene. The chain is built from TRBV9 and TRBJ1-5; 9 bases line up with TRBD1. The sequence derives from a young man in good health. The specimen sequenced was naive CD4+ T cells from blood. The CDR3 DNA sequence: TGTGCCAGCAGCGTAGGGGGGACAGGGAATCAGCCCCAGCATTTT. It yields the protein CASSVGGTGNQPQHF.